The rows below give T cell receptor beta chains drawn from one sample of a study of blood T cell repertoires in COVID-19. TCRdb's table, derived via immunoSEQ multiplex PCR, lists solely in-frame clones and lacks some. The sample has 120,000 to 150,000 clones; more than 80% are singletons. Source material: peripheral blood. These receptors were taken from a woman aged 55-70 years with active COVID-19. Both conserved end residues are part of each CDR3. D genes are given only for firm matches. Expanded clones get a size class; other rows say once, few or many, or leave the size out.

TRBV27,NA,NA,TRBJ2-1,CASSSIDRSNEQFF,TGTGCCAGCAGTTCCATCGACAGATCCAATGAGCAGTTCTTC
TRBV9,TRBD2,NA,TRBJ2-1,CASSVARRAGDSYNEQFF,TGTGCCAGCAGCGTAGCCCGTAGGGCGGGAGACTCCTACAATGAGCAGTTCTTC
TRBV21-1,NA,once,TRBJ1-1,CASRYRGRGTEAFF,TGTGCCAGCAGGTACAGGGGTAGGGGCACTGAAGCTTTCTTT
TRBV28,TRBD1,NA,TRBJ2-6,CATKDRGKGANVLTF,TGTGCCACCAAGGACAGGGGAAAAGGAGCCAACGTCCTGACTTTC
TRBV5-4,NA,NA,TRBJ1-3,CASSSGGAAGNTIYF,TGTGCCAGCAGCTCGGGGGGAGCAGCCGGAAACACCATATATTTT
TRBV11-2,TRBD1,NA,TRBJ2-1,CASSTRDRGSVNEQFF,TGTGCCAGCAGCACCCGGGACAGGGGAAGTGTGAATGAGCAGTTCTTC
TRBV7-2,TRBD2,NA,TRBJ2-3,CASSSHGLAGKNTQYF,TGTGCCAGCAGCTCCCACGGACTAGCGGGAAAAAATACGCAGTATTTT
TRBV19,NA,NA,TRBJ2-7,CASSTYSYEQYF,TGTGCCAGTAGTACCTACTCCTACGAGCAGTACTTC
TRBV5-5,TRBD1,NA,TRBJ2-2,CASSLLPGQGNTGELFF,TGTGCCAGCAGCTTACTACCGGGACAGGGGAACACCGGGGAGCTGTTTTTT
TRBV19,NA,NA,TRBJ1-2,CASSLLSAALQGYTF,TGTGCCAGTAGTCTGCTTTCGGCAGCGCTCCAAGGCTACACCTTC
TRBV14,NA,NA,TRBJ1-2,CASSQDPGAAYGYTF,TGTGCCAGCAGCCAAGACCCAGGGGCGGCCTATGGCTACACCTTC
TRBV12-5,TRBD2,NA,TRBJ2-7,CASGLARLAFGSSYEQYF,TGTGCTAGTGGTTTGGCCCGACTAGCTTTCGGTAGCTCCTACGAGCAGTACTTC
TRBV18,NA,NA,TRBJ2-1,CASSALEGGVNEQFF,TGTGCCAGCTCAGCCCTGGAGGGGGGGGTGAATGAGCAGTTCTTC
TRBV11-2,NA,NA,TRBJ2-3,CASSLDAGKDWGTQYF,TGTGCCAGCAGCTTAGATGCGGGAAAAGACTGGGGTACGCAGTATTTT
TRBV7-2,NA,NA,TRBJ1-2,CASSSDRSYGYTF,TGTGCCAGCAGCTCGGACAGATCCTATGGCTACACCTTC
TRBV6-1,NA,NA,TRBJ1-3,CASSEARVSNTIYF,TGTGCCAGCAGTGAAGCTCGGGTATCAAACACCATATATTTT
TRBV28,NA,NA,TRBJ2-7,CASSPQGLNYEQYF,TGTGCCAGCAGTCCCCAGGGCCTTAACTACGAGCAGTACTTC
TRBV7-3,TRBD2,NA,TRBJ2-3,CASSLESPGAGAPTDTQYF,TGTGCCAGCAGCTTAGAGAGTCCCGGGGCGGGAGCTCCCACAGATACGCAGTATTTT
TRBV27,TRBD1,NA,TRBJ2-2,CASSPGGINTGELFF,TGTGCCAGCAGCCCAGGGGGTATAAACACCGGGGAGCTGTTTTTT
TRBV4-2,NA,few,TRBJ1-1,CASSQPKTGNTEAFF,TGTGCCAGCAGCCAACCAAAGACGGGGAACACTGAAGCTTTCTTT
TRBV28,TRBD1,NA,TRBJ1-4,CASSFGTGEEKLFF,TGTGCCAGCAGTTTTGGGACAGGGGAGGAAAAACTGTTTTTT
TRBV6-2/TRBV6-3,TRBD2,once,TRBJ2-1,CASSDPTSGYNEQFF,TGTGCCAGCAGTGACCCGACTAGCGGGTACAATGAGCAGTTCTTC
TRBV7-2,NA,NA,TRBJ2-3,CATGVLDTQYF,TGTGCCACAGGGGTGTTAGATACGCAGTATTTT
TRBV15,NA,NA,TRBJ1-3,CATSPDTSGNTIYF,TGTGCCACCAGCCCCGACACCTCTGGAAACACCATATATTTT
TRBV7-9,NA,once,TRBJ2-3,CASSLTTQGQEYF,TGTGCCAGCAGCTTGACTACTCAGGGGCAAGAGTATTTT
TRBV6-5,NA,NA,TRBJ2-1,CASRAPVRSYNEQFF,TGTGCCAGCAGGGCCCCTGTGCGGTCCTACAATGAGCAGTTCTTC
TRBV10-3,NA,NA,TRBJ2-2,CAISQQGNTGELFF,TGTGCCATCAGTCAACAGGGGAACACCGGGGAGCTGTTTTTT
TRBV5-4,TRBD2,NA,TRBJ2-7,CASSSGGLAGVDYEQYF,TGTGCCAGCAGCTCCGGCGGACTAGCGGGAGTTGACTACGAGCAGTACTTC
TRBV29-1,NA,NA,TRBJ2-3,CSVKPRAQYF,TGCAGCGTAAAGCCCCGGGCGCAGTATTTT
TRBV27,NA,NA,TRBJ2-1,CAGYSGLDEQFF,TGTGCCGGGTACAGCGGACTCGATGAGCAGTTCTTC
TRBV7-9,NA,NA,TRBJ2-3,CASSLGSADTQYF,TGTGCCAGCAGCTTGGGGAGTGCAGATACGCAGTATTTT
TRBV6-5,NA,few,TRBJ1-5,CASSYRWNQPQHF,TGTGCCAGCAGTTACCGGTGGAATCAGCCCCAGCATTTT
TRBV27,NA,NA,TRBJ2-3,CASEGGDTQYF,TGTGCCAGCGAAGGGGGAGATACGCAGTATTTT
TRBV21-1,NA,NA,TRBJ2-7,CASSKVRDRELCEQYF,TGTGCCAGCAGCAAAGTGAGGGACAGGGAATTGTGCGAGCAGTACTTC
TRBV7-6,TRBD1,NA,TRBJ2-7,CASSLGGTGSYEQYF,TGTGCCAGCAGCTTAGGTGGGACAGGGTCCTACGAGCAGTACTTC
TRBV5-4,TRBD1,NA,TRBJ1-1,CASSLGQVNTEAFF,TGTGCCAGCAGCCTGGGACAGGTAAACACTGAAGCTTTCTTT
TRBV11-2,NA,once,TRBJ2-2,CASRSFRTGELFF,TGTGCCAGCAGGAGTTTTCGCACCGGGGAGCTGTTTTTT
TRBV27,NA,NA,TRBJ2-6,CASSGEVDNVLTF,TGTGCCAGCTCAGGGGAAGTAGACAACGTCCTGACTTTC
TRBV9,NA,NA,TRBJ2-7,CASSVDTGSYEQYF,TGTGCCAGCAGCGTAGACACAGGCTCCTACGAGCAGTACTTC
TRBV19,TRBD1,NA,TRBJ2-7,CASRAGTGSYEQYF,TGTGCCAGTAGGGCCGGGACAGGGTCCTACGAGCAGTACTTC
TRBV7-9,NA,NA,TRBJ1-3,CASSKGPQTVSAGNTIYF,TGTGCCAGCAGCAAAGGGCCCCAGACAGTCAGCGCTGGAAACACCATATATTTT
TRBV5-6,TRBD1,once,TRBJ2-5,CASSLEVAGQGGETQYF,TGTGCCAGCAGCTTGGAGGTGGCAGGACAGGGGGGAGAGACCCAGTACTTC
TRBV24-1,TRBD1,NA,TRBJ2-5,CATSDFQPGQEKTQYF,TGTGCCACCAGTGATTTCCAGCCCGGACAGGAAAAGACCCAGTACTTC
TRBV10-3,NA,NA,TRBJ1-5,CAISESRTAQPQHF,TGTGCCATCAGTGAGTCGCGAACCGCTCAGCCCCAGCATTTT
TRBV28,NA,NA,TRBJ2-1,CASSSGSEQFF,TGTGCCAGCAGCTCAGGTAGTGAGCAGTTCTTC